This TCR beta chain originates from a study of CXCR3-negative and CXCR3-positive naive CD8 T cells. Study results and caveats: Greater hydrophobicity was found in TRB CDR3s of CXCR3-positive naive cells than of CXCR3-negative naive cells. Both naive subsets showed comparably high diversity, and memory CD8+ cells showed much lower diversity.

With respect to this clonotype: Its antigen is not known.

CDR1 and CDR2 (germline): SGHDN, FVKESK. The CDR3 covers 17 residues. The authors made the TRB cDNA libraries by 5' RACE using UMI labels. TCRdb re-called the 5' RACE reads; every CDR3 protein appears as one record, without DNA. This specimen shows over 50,000 distinct CDR3 sequences; the ten leading clones hold 0.71%. The material sequenced was naive CXCR3+ CD8+ T cells from blood. Indicated subset: CD45RO-CCR7+CD27+CD95- naive CD8+ T cells expressing CXCR3 (TNR3+). This receptor was identified in a human donor in good health. Some clones in this sample may be carry-over from other donors' samples. The rearrangement uses TRBV14 and TRBJ1-1; TCRdb calls TRBD1, which cannot be checked without DNA. Here the CDR3 reads CASSQDPGQGMNTEAFF.